The present entry profiles one T cell receptor beta chain with its context. Its cognate antigen is unknown. The sample is drawn from a study of T cell responses to AZD1222 COVID-19 vaccine. Points from the study as a whole: Seropositive at baseline were only 5 or 6 AZD1222 recipients. Variant regions that are unmutated are reportedly the target of nearly half of spike-specific TCRs. Following two doses of AZD1222, Spike-specific TCR breadth and depth rose.

Sequencing used immunoSEQ multiplex PCR; TCRdb keeps in-frame clones, though not all of them. The data contain tens of thousands of clones, 83% of them singletons. Germline V gene data show CDR1 as SGHTA and CDR2 as FQGNSA. The CDR3 spans 17 residues. V lost 1 base and J lost 4; bases outside the gene matches: 8. The sequenced sample was peripheral blood, obtained on day 0 of AZD1222 vaccination. This TCR came from an adult in good health. The chain employs TRBV7-2 and TRBJ2-2, with 8 nucleotides matching TRBD1. CDR3 protein: CASSLGRVQGGTGELFF. The DNA for the CDR3 is TGTGCCAGCAGCTTAGGGCGAGTACAGGGGGGCACCGGGGAGCTGTTTTTT.